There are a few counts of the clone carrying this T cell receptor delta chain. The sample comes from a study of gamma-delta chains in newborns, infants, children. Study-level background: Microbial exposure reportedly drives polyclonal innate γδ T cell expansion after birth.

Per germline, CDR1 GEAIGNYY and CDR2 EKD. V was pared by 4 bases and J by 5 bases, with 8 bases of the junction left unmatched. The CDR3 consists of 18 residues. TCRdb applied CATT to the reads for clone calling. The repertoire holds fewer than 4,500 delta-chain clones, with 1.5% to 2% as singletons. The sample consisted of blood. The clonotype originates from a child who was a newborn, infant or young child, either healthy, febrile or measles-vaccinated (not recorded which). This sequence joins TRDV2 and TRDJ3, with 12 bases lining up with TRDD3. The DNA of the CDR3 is TGTGCCTGTGATCGCGTACTGGGGGATACCCGGGACACCCGACAGATGTTTTTC. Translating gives CACDRVLGDTRDTRQMFF.